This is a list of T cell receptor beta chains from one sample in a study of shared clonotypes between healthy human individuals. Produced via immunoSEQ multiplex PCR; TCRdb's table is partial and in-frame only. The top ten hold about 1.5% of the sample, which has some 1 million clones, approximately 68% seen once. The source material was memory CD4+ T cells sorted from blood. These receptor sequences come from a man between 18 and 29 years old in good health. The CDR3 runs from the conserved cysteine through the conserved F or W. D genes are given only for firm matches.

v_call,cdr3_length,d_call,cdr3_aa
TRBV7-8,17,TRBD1,CASSPTIGDRAKNIQYF
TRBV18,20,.,CASAPRVLYTFGPTNEKLFF
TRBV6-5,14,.,CASRTSTEMSEQYF
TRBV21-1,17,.,CASSKGGRGPANYGYTF
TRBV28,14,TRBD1,CASSPGQSNEKLFF
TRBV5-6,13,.,CASSAQGRNEQFF
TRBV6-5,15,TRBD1,CASSRDRGAYNEQFF
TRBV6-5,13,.,CASSYSIGDTQYF
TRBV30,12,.,CAWSLPSYEQYF
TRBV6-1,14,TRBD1,CASRNTGTENIQYF
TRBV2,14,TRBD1,CATRPDRSNQPQHF
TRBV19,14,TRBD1,CASSPRGDRDTQYF
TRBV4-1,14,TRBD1,CASSRDRGSTEAFF
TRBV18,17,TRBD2,CASSSSTSGRNTDTQYF
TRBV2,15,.,CASRYKGPVDEKLFF
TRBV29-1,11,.,CSVVEKNIQYF